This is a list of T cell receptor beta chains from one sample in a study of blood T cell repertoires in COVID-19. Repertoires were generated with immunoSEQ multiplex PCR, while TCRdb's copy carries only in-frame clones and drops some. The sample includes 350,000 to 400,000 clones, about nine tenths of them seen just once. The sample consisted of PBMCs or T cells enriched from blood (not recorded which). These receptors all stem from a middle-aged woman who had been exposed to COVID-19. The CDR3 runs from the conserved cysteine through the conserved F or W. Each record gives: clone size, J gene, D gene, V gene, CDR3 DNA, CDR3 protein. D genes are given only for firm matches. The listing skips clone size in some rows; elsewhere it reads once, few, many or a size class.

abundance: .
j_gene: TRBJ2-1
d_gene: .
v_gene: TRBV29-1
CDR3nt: TGCAGCGTTGATGGTCCGAGCTCCTACAATGAGCAGTTCTTC
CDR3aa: CSVDGPSSYNEQFF

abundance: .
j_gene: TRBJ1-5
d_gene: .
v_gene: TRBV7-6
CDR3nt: TGTGCCAGCAGCTTAGTGGCAGGGTCTAACAATCAGCCCCAGCATTTT
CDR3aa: CASSLVAGSNNQPQHF

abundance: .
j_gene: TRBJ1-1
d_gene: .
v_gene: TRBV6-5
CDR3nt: TGTGCCAGCAGGGACACTCACACTGAAGCTTTCTTT
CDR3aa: CASRDTHTEAFF

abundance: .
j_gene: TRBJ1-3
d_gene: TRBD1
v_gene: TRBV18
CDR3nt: TGTGCCAGCTCACCATCGAACCAGGGGGCTGGAAACACCATATATTTT
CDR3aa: CASSPSNQGAGNTIYF

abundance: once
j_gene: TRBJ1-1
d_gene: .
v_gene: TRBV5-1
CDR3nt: TGCGCCAGCAGCTTGGTTGACAGGAGCATCGGTGAAGCTTTCTTT
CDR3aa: CASSLVDRSIGEAFF

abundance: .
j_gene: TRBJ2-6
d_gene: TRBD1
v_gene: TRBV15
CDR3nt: TGTGCCACCAGCAGAGGGCAGGGGGCTGGTGGGGCCAACGTCCTGACTTTC
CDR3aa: CATSRGQGAGGANVLTF

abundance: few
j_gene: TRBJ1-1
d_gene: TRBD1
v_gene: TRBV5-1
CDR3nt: TGCGCCAGCAGCTTGGACAGGGGGAACACTGAAGCTTTCTTT
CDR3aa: CASSLDRGNTEAFF

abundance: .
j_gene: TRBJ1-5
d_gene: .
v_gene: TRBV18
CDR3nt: TGTGCCAGCTCAAATGCAGGGGTGGATAGCAATCAGCCCCAGCATTTT
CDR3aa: CASSNAGVDSNQPQHF

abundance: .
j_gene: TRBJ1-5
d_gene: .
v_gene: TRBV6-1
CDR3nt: TGTGCCAGCAGTGATTCCCTAGGACAGAAGTATAGCAATCAGCCCCAGCATTTT
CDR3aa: CASSDSLGQKYSNQPQHF

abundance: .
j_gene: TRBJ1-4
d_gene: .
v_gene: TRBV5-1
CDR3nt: TGCGCCAGCAGCTTGGCCCGCAGTTCCCAGGAAAAACTGTTTTTT
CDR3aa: CASSLARSSQEKLFF

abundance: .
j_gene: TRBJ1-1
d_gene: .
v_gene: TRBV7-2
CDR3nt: TGTGCCAGCAGCTTAGTGTGGGGGCGCGGGAACACTGAAGCTTTCTTT
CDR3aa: CASSLVWGRGNTEAFF

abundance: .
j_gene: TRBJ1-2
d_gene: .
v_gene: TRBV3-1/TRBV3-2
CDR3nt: TGTGCCAGCAGCCCTCTCGGGACTGGCTATGGCTACACCTTC
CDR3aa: CASSPLGTGYGYTF

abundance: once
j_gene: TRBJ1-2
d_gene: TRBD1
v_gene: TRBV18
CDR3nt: TGTGCCAGCTCACCGGGACAGGGGGCCGGTGGCTACACCTTC
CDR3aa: CASSPGQGAGGYTF